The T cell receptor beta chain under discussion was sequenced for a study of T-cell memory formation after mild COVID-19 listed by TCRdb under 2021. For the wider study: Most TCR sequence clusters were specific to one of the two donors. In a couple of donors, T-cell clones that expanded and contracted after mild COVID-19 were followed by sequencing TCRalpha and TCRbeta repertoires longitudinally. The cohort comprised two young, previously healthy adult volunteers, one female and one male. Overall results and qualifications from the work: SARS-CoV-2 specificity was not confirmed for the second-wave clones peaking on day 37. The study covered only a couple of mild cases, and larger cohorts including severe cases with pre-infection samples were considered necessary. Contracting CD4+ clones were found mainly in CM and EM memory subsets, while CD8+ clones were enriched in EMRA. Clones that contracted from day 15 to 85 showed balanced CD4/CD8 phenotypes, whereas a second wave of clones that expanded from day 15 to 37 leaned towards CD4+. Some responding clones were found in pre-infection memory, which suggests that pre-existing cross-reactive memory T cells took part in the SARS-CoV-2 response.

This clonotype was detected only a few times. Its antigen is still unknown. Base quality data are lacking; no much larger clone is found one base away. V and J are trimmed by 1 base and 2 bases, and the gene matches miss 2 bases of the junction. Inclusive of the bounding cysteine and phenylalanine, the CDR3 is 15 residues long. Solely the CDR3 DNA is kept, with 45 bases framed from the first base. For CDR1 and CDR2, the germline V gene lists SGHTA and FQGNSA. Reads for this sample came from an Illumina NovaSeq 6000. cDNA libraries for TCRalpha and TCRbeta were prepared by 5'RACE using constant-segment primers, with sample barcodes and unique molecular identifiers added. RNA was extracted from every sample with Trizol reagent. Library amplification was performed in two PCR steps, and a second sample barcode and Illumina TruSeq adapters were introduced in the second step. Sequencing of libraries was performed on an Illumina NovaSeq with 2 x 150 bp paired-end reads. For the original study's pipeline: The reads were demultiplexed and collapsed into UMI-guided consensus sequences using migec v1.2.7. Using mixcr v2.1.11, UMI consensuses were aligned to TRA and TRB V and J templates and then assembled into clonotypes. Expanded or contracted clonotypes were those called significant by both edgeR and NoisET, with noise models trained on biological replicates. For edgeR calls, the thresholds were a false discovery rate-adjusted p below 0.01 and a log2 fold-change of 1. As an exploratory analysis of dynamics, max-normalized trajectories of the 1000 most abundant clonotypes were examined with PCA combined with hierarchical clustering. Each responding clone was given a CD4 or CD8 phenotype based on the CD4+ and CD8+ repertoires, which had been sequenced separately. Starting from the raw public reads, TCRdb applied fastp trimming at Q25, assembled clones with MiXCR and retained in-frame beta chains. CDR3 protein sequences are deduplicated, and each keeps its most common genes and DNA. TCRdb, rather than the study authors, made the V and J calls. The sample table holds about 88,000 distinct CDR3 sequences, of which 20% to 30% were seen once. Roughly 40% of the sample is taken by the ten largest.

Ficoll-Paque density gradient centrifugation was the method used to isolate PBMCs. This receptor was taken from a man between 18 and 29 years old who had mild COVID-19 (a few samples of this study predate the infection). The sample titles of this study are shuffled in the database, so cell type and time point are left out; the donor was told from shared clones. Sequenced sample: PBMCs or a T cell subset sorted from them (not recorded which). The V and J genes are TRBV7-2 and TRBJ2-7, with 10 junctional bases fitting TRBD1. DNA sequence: TGTGCCAGCAGCTTAGAAGGACAGGGGGCCTACGAGCAGTACTTC. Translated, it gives CASSLEGQGAYEQYF.